The 22 T cell receptor beta chains presented below share a single source sample, sequenced in a study of shared T cell receptors in the human thymus. Only in-frame clones appear in the TCRdb table, and some are missing; sequencing was by immunoSEQ multiplex PCR. This table has some 700,000 clones, 70% to 90% appearing once. This same sample was also part of a study on human thymus T cells.

Sequenced input: thymocytes. The receptor source for this set is a girl less than two years old with a congenital heart defect.

The V call is TRBV18, the J call TRBJ1-5; 8 positions agree with TRBD1. Germline assignment: CDR1 KGHSH and CDR2 LQKENI. The CDR3 runs 14 residues. J gave up 7 bases and V 6 bases, and 8 bases lay outside the gene matches. The CDR3 DNA sequence: TGTGCCAGCTCGAACTGGACAGGGCCCCAGCCCCAGCATTTT. This encodes CASSNWTGPQPQHF.

This clone has a handful of counts. The V gene is TRBV7-6, the J gene TRBJ1-1; a weak D match, TRBD1 (6 bases). Germline CDR1 SGHVS, CDR2 FNYEAQ. This CDR3 is 19 amino acids long. V lost 0 bases and J 3 bases, leaving 23 bases between the germline ends. CDR3 sequence: CASSLASDRPLVGDTEAFF. CDR3 nucleotide sequence: TGTGCCAGCAGCTTAGCCTCGGACAGACCCCTGGTGGGGGACACTGAAGCTTTCTTT.

The chain links TRBV7-3 to TRBJ2-7; the match to TRBD1 covers 8 bases. V lost 0 bases and J lost 3; bases outside the gene matches: 1. Germline CDR1 is SGHTA and CDR2 is FQGTGA. The CDR3 consists of 14 residues. The CDR3 protein is CASSLTGQGYEQYF. For the CDR3, the DNA is TGTGCCAGCAGCTTAACCGGACAGGGCTACGAGCAGTACTTC.

The chain employs TRBV7-9 and TRBJ1-1; D call uncertain. Germline V CDR1 and CDR2: SEHNR, FQNEAQ (reference sequence). CDR3 length equals 15 residues. The V end lost 2 bases, the J end lost 0 bases, and 10 bases lay between the germline ends. The CDR3 loop is CASSLKRIMNTEAFF. The CDR3 DNA reads TGTGCCAGCAGCTTAAAGAGGATCATGAACACTGAAGCTTTCTTT.

The J gene is TRBJ2-2, the V gene TRBV5-1; D uncertain. V lost 2 bases and J 8 bases, leaving 4 bases between the germline ends. The germline gives CDR1 SGHRS, CDR2 YFSETQ. This CDR3 comprises 11 residues. DNA of the CDR3: TGCGCCAGCAGCTTTTCGGGGGAGCTGTTTTTT. Amino acid sequence: CASSFSGELFF.

In nucleotides, the CDR3 is TGTGCCAGCAGTTCCCGACGCGGGGGAACTAACTATGGCTACACCTTC. Protein: CASSSRRGGTNYGYTF. This sequence joins TRBV6-5 and TRBJ1-2, with D possibly TRBD1 on 5 matching bases. Germline V gene data show CDR1 as MNHEY and CDR2 as SVGAGI. Deletions cut 4 bases from V and 0 bases from J, with 15 bases between. The CDR3 consists of 16 residues.

V usage is TRBV27 and J usage is TRBJ1-2; TRBD1 aligns across 11 bases. CDR1 is MNHEY and CDR2 is SMNVEV in the germline V gene (reference sequence). The CDR3 runs 19 residues. The V gene end was trimmed by 1 base and the J gene end by 2 bases; junction bases not matched to a gene: 12. The CDR3 nucleotides are TGTGCCAGCAGTTTATTACCCCGGACAGGGGGCCCCCGGAACTATGGCTACACCTTC. It specifies CASSLLPRTGGPRNYGYTF.

The chain joins TRBV4-1 to TRBJ1-1, with D uncertain. Germline V gives CDR1 MGHRA, CDR2 YSYEKL. This CDR3 is built from 15 residues. The V end lost 0 bases, the J end lost 2 bases, and 10 bases lay between the germline ends. The CDR3 sequence: CASSQDFWTNTEAFF. The CDR3 DNA reads as TGCGCCAGCAGCCAAGATTTTTGGACTAACACTGAAGCTTTCTTT.

Points on this clone: The same CDR3 is also encoded by other DNA sequences in this sample. The chain employs TRBV6-5 and TRBJ2-7; 9 positions agree with TRBD1. The germline V gene encodes CDR1 MNHEY and CDR2 SVGAGI. The CDR3 runs 14 residues. J lost 2 bases, V lost 5 bases, and 4 bases had no gene match. In nucleotides, the CDR3 is TGTGCCAGCAGTAGGGGACAGGGTCCCTACGAGCAGTACTTC. This encodes CASSRGQGPYEQYF.

As to this clone: Other DNA sequences in the sample encode the same CDR3. The chain combines TRBV29-1 with TRBJ1-2, with TRBD1 matching over 8 bases. Germline V gene data show CDR1 as SQVTM and CDR2 as ANQGSEA. J lost 0 bases, V lost 4 bases, and 7 bases had no gene match. The CDR3 sequence is 15 residues long. Here the CDR3 reads CSVVVRTGPNYGYTF. In DNA form, the CDR3 reads TGCAGCGTTGTAGTGCGGACAGGGCCTAACTATGGCTACACCTTC.

The genes are TRBV9 and TRBJ2-5; the match to TRBD2 covers 8 bases. Trimming took 4 bases from V and 4 from J; bases not matched to a gene: 12. The CDR3 is 16 residues long. Looked up from germline, CDR1 is SGDLS and CDR2 is YYNGEE. The CDR3 DNA reads TGTGCCAGCAGCCCCCATGTAGCGGGGAATAGAGAGACCCAGTACTTC. Protein product: CASSPHVAGNRETQYF.

V gene TRBV28 combines with J gene TRBJ1-5; D not certain. The CDR3 runs to 16 residues. The germline CDR1 and CDR2 sequences are MDHEN and SYDVKM. The V gene lost 2 bases and the J gene lost 10 bases, with 21 bases spanning the gap. This chain's CDR3 is CASSLNGQWATHPQHF. In nucleotides, the CDR3 is TGTGCCAGCAGTTTAAACGGCCAATGGGCCACTCATCCCCAGCATTTT.

This clone was found a few times. The V call is TRBV6-5, the J call TRBJ1-2, with unresolved D. CDR1 and CDR2 from the germline V gene are MNHEY and SVGAGI. The CDR3 has 16 residues. Trimming shortened V by 0 bases and J by 4 bases, and 15 bases separated the two germline ends. CDR3 DNA: TGTGCCAGCAGTTACTCGAGAGGCCCCACAATCTATGGCTACACCTTC. This codes for CASSYSRGPTIYGYTF.

The chain recombines TRBV6-1 with TRBJ1-1, with 7 positions matching TRBD1. Germline V gene data show CDR1 as MNHNS and CDR2 as SASEGT. J gave up 3 bases and V 7 bases, and 5 bases lay outside the gene matches. The CDR3 extends over 13 amino acids. This CDR3 reads CASNWTGHTEAFF. The CDR3, as DNA: TGTGCCAGCAACTGGACAGGACACACTGAAGCTTTCTTT.

V and J are TRBV27 and TRBJ1-2; weak D call: TRBD1 (5 bases). The V end lost 2 bases, the J end lost 8 bases, and 18 bases lay between the germline ends. Germline loops: CDR1 MNHEY, CDR2 SMNVEV (reference sequence). This CDR3 is 15 amino acids long. The CDR3 reads CASSLIPGSSSGYTF. In nucleotides, the CDR3 is TGTGCCAGCAGTTTAATCCCAGGGTCCTCTTCGGGCTACACCTTC.

The sample holds a few counts of this clone. The chain recombines TRBV19 with TRBJ2-6, with 11 bases lining up with TRBD1. Trimming at V came to 7 bases and at J to 2 bases, leaving 13 bases not matched to a gene. This CDR3 has 19 amino acids. Germline-derived CDR1 and CDR2 are LNHDA and SQIVND (reference sequence). CDR3 bases: TGTGCCAGTAATACCGGGACAGGGGGATCAAGGCCTGGGGCCAACGTCCTGACTTTC. Its translation is CASNTGTGGSRPGANVLTF.

This clone was seen a few times. V gene TRBV19 combines with J gene TRBJ1-1, with 7 bases lining up with TRBD1. Per germline, CDR1 LNHDA and CDR2 SQIVND (reference sequence). CDR3 length equals 16 residues. After removal of 4 bases from V and 4 bases from J, the junction contained 12 bases not matched to a gene. CDR3 protein: CASSTQGGEEGTEAFF. The CDR3, as DNA: TGTGCCAGTAGTACCCAAGGGGGCGAAGAGGGCACTGAAGCTTTCTTT.

This chain uses TRBV11-2 with TRBJ2-5; D perhaps matches TRBD1 (7 bases). The V and J ends lost 5 bases and 5 bases respectively, with 21 bases between them. Germline CDR1 SGHAT, CDR2 FQNNGV. The CDR3 totals 16 residues. CDR3 in amino acids: CASSPGEGGGGETQYF. Written as DNA, the CDR3 is TGTGCCAGCAGCCCTGGCGAAGGGGGCGGAGGGGAGACCCAGTACTTC.

This clone was seen more than once but under ten times. The genes are TRBV6-6 and TRBJ2-3, with 7 positions matching TRBD2. Per germline, CDR1 MNHNY and CDR2 SVGAGI (reference sequence). V shed 5 bases, J shed 6 bases, and the junction held 11 bases outside the gene matches. This CDR3 region has 15 residues. The CDR3 DNA sequence: TGTGCCAGCAGTGGGAGACTAGCAGTATTCGATACGCAGTATTTT. This translates into CASSGRLAVFDTQYF.

The chain joins TRBV25-1 to TRBJ2-7; D is unresolved. V was cut by 6 bases and J by 5 bases, with 5 bases left in between. This CDR3 spans 10 amino acids. The germline gives CDR1 MGHDK, CDR2 SYGVNS. The chain's CDR3 is CASRGHEQYF. CDR3 bases: TGTGCCAGCAGGGGCCACGAGCAGTACTTC.

The chain is built from TRBV28 and TRBJ1-5; perhaps TRBD1 as D (5 bases). This CDR3 contains 18 residues. Deletions cut 1 base from V and 1 base from J, with 17 bases between. CDR1 MDHEN and CDR2 SYDVKM come from the germline V gene. In nucleotides, the CDR3 is TGTGCCAGCAGTTTATCTTCACACGACAGTCGGAGCAATCAGCCCCAGCATTTT. Translating it yields CASSLSSHDSRSNQPQHF.

CDR3 sequence (DNA): TGTGCCAGCTCACCAAAGATGGGCGATCAGCCCCAGCATTTT. Protein: CASSPKMGDQPQHF. The J gene is TRBJ1-5, the V gene TRBV18; unclear D gene. V lost 2 bases to trimming and J lost 5 bases, with 10 bases between them. The germline CDR1 and CDR2 sequences are KGHSH and LQKENI. This CDR3 is built from 14 residues. The full variable domain, in which reference TRBV18 and TRBJ1-5 provide the parts outside the CDR3, is NAGVMQNPRHLVRRRGQEARLRCSPMKGHSHVYWYRQLPEEGLKFMVYLQKENIIDESGMPKERFSAEFPKEGPSILRIQQVVRGDSAAYFCASSPKMGDQPQHFGDGTRLSIL.